A single sample gave rise to the 20 T cell receptor beta chains below, sequenced in a study of blood T cell repertoires in COVID-19. This table comes from immunoSEQ multiplex PCR, and its TCRdb copy is limited to in-frame clones, with some not included. The sample has 130,000 or so clones, about 88% seen once. Sequencing used peripheral blood. These receptors came from a human donor with COVID-19, enrolled during active disease. The donor label of this sample is uncertain.

The genes are TRBV10-3 and TRBJ1-2, with 9 positions matching TRBD1. CDR1 and CDR2 (germline): ENHRY, SYGVKD. The J segment lost 4 bases and the V segment lost 11 bases, leaving 11 bases of the junction unmatched. The CDR3 is 14 amino acids. Here the CDR3 reads CAVARDREGYGYTF. CDR3 bases: TGTGCCGTCGCTAGGGACAGGGAGGGCTATGGCTACACCTTC.

CDR3 sequence reads: CASSTFGTDMNTEAFF. DNA of the CDR3: TGTGCCAGTAGTACCTTCGGGACAGACATGAACACTGAAGCTTTCTTT. This chain joins TRBV19 and TRBJ1-1; 7 bases are shared with TRBD1. There are 16 residues in the CDR3. Trimming at V came to 4 bases and at J to 0 bases, leaving 8 bases not matched to a gene. Germline V gene sequence: CDR1 LNHDA, CDR2 SQIVND (reference sequence). The variable domain in full, completed from reference TRBV19 and TRBJ1-1, reads DGGITQSPKYLFRKEGQNVTLSCEQNLNHDAMYWYRQDPGQGLRLIYYSQIVNDFQKGDIAEGYSVSREKKESFPLTVTSAQKNPTAFYLCASSTFGTDMNTEAFFGQGTRLTVV.

As DNA, the CDR3 is TGTGCCAGCAGTTACCGGGGGGGCGCCTATGGCTACACCTTC. Its translation is CASSYRGGAYGYTF. The V gene is TRBV6-5, the J gene TRBJ1-2; D is perhaps TRBD1 (6 bases). Trimming shortened V by 2 bases and J by 4 bases, and 11 bases separated the two germline ends. CDR1 and CDR2 (germline): MNHEY, SVGAGI. CDR3 length equals 14 residues.

The gene calls are TRBV7-3 and TRBJ2-1; 9 nucleotides agree with TRBD2. After removal of 5 bases from V and 8 bases from J, the junction contained 13 bases not matched to a gene. Germline lookup yields CDR1 SGHTA and CDR2 FQGTGA. The CDR3 has 16 residues. The CDR3 bases are TGTGCCAGCAGCATCAATAGCGGGGGTGGAACTCATGAGCAGTTCTTC. This translates into CASSINSGGGTHEQFF. Drawing the rest from reference TRBV7-3 and TRBJ2-1, the complete variable domain is GAGVSQTPSNKVTEKGKYVELRCDPISGHTALYWYRQSLGQGPEFLIYFQGTGAADDSGLPNDRFFAVRPEGSVSTLKIQRTERGDSAVYLCASSINSGGGTHEQFFGPGTRLTVL.

This sequence joins TRBV5-1 and TRBJ1-2; 9 nucleotides align to TRBD1. Losses at the gene ends were 2 bases for V and 2 bases for J; bases not matched to a gene: 4. Germline loops: CDR1 SGHRS, CDR2 YFSETQ. The CDR3 runs 15 residues. CDR3 nucleotide sequence: TGCGCCAGCAGCTTCGGGACAGGGTTCAACTATGGCTACACCTTC. Residues: CASSFGTGFNYGYTF. Drawing the rest from reference TRBV5-1 and TRBJ1-2, the complete variable domain is KAGVTQTPRYLIKTRGQQVTLSCSPISGHRSVSWYQQTPGQGLQFLFEYFSETQRNKGNFPGRFSGRQFSNSRSEMNVSTLELGDSALYLCASSFGTGFNYGYTFGSGTRLTVV.

The rearrangement links TRBV2 to TRBJ2-1; TRBD2 matches at 15 bases. This CDR3 region has 17 residues. V was clipped by 0 bases and J by 7 bases; unmatched bases: 4. Germline V gene sequence: CDR1 SNHLY, CDR2 FYNNEI. The CDR3 protein is CASSEARTSGGGNEQFF. The CDR3 DNA is TGTGCCAGCAGTGAAGCTCGGACTAGCGGGGGGGGAAATGAGCAGTTCTTC.

The sample holds a few counts of this clone. The chain uses TRBV7-9 and TRBJ2-7, with TRBD1 as a possible D gene (5 bases). Germline lookup yields CDR1 SEHNR and CDR2 FQNEAQ (reference sequence). This CDR3 is 14 amino acids long. Trimming stripped 6 bases from V and 2 bases from J, with 14 bases between. The CDR3 here is CASSKSDSTYEQYF. In DNA, the CDR3 is TGTGCCAGCAGTAAATCAGACAGTACCTACGAGCAGTACTTC.

The rearrangement uses TRBV5-4 and TRBJ2-5, with 7 bases lining up with TRBD2. This CDR3 comprises 14 residues. J gave up 2 bases and V 7 bases, and 8 bases lay outside the gene matches. CDR1 SGHNT and CDR2 YYREEE come from the germline V gene (reference sequence). CDR3: CASSAGDRQETQYF. In DNA, the CDR3 is TGTGCCAGCTCGGCGGGGGACCGTCAAGAGACCCAGTACTTC.

J is TRBJ2-3 and V is TRBV19; 8 bases fit TRBD2. Germline loops: CDR1 LNHDA, CDR2 SQIVND (reference sequence). CDR3 length equals 18 residues. V dropped 7 bases and J dropped 4; count of bases not matched to a gene: 19. Written as DNA, the CDR3 is TGTGCCAGTACCGTTCTAGGACGGGGGGGTTCAATGGCAGATACGCAGTATTTT. Translation: CASTVLGRGGSMADTQYF.

The chain uses TRBV9 and TRBJ1-1, with D tentatively TRBD1 (5 bases). V was pared by 0 bases and J by 4 bases, with 13 bases between. The CDR3 sequence is 15 residues long. Per germline, CDR1 SGDLS and CDR2 YYNGEE. The CDR3 sequence is CASSVVPGGPTEAFF. CDR3 nucleotide sequence: TGTGCCAGCAGCGTAGTCCCGGGGGGACCCACTGAAGCTTTCTTT.

The chain uses TRBV4-1 and TRBJ1-6, with 7 bases identical to TRBD1. This CDR3 contains 20 residues. V was pared by 5 bases and J by 0 bases, with 16 bases of the junction left unmatched. Germline lookup yields CDR1 MGHRA and CDR2 YSYEKL. This CDR3 is CASSRNRGQRGSSYNSPLHF. CDR3 DNA sequence: TGCGCCAGCAGCAGAAACAGGGGACAAAGGGGGAGCTCCTATAATTCACCCCTCCACTTT.

The J gene is TRBJ2-5, the V gene TRBV30; no reliable D call. CDR3 size: 15 residues. The V and J ends lost 0 bases and 5 bases respectively, with 16 bases between them. The V gene's germline CDR1 is GTSNPN and CDR2 SVGIG (reference sequence). CDR3 nucleotides: TGTGCCTGGAGTGTACCGGCTGGCGGTGGGGAGACCCAGTACTTC. This codes for CAWSVPAGGGETQYF.

This chain joins TRBV19 and TRBJ2-1; 11 nucleotides align to TRBD2. Germline lookup yields CDR1 LNHDA and CDR2 SQIVND (reference sequence). With V trimmed by 6 bases and J by 3 bases, 10 bases remained unmatched. The CDR3 is 17 amino acids. CDR3 in DNA: TGTGCCAGTAGGGGGACACTAGCGGGAGAGTTCTACAATGAGCAGTTCTTC. It encodes CASRGTLAGEFYNEQFF.

This clone has only one observation. J is TRBJ1-2 and V is TRBV15, with a possible D match to TRBD1 (6 bases). Germline V CDR1 and CDR2: LNHNV, YYDKDF (reference sequence). V dropped 1 base and J dropped 6 bases, with 15 bases sitting between them. The CDR3 runs to 15 residues. Here the CDR3 reads CATSRGGTGWNGYTF. The CDR3 DNA reads as TGTGCCACCAGCAGAGGAGGAACAGGGTGGAATGGCTACACCTTC.

This clone was counted once. J is TRBJ2-7 and V is TRBV5-1, with 9 nucleotides matching TRBD2. V shed 4 bases and J 6 bases; nucleotides not matched to a gene: 8. This CDR3 is built from 14 residues. Germline V gene data show CDR1 as SGHRS and CDR2 as YFSETQ. CDR3 nucleotide sequence: TGCGCCAGCAGCCAGGGACTAGCAGGCGGCGAGCAGTACTTC. It is translated as CASSQGLAGGEQYF.

This rearrangement joins TRBV5-1 to TRBJ2-7, with 8 bases identical to TRBD2. Trimming took 4 bases from V and 5 from J; bases not matched to a gene: 14. This CDR3 has 16 residues. CDR1 and CDR2 from the germline V gene are SGHRS and YFSETQ. The CDR3, as DNA: TGCGCCAGCAGCCCCGAGGGTGCGGGGGGCATCGACGAGCAGTACTTC. Its translation: CASSPEGAGGIDEQYF.

The chain is built from TRBV9 and TRBJ2-1; 7 bases are a match to TRBD1. Per the germline V gene, CDR1 is SGDLS and CDR2 is YYNGEE. V was clipped by 3 bases and J by 0 bases; unmatched bases: 12. CDR3 length equals 18 residues. The CDR3 nucleotides are TGTGCCAGCAGCGGGACAGGCCCCACCCTGAGCTCCTACAATGAGCAGTTCTTC. It is translated as CASSGTGPTLSSYNEQFF.

The chain links TRBV28 to TRBJ1-5; D not resolved. CDR3 size: 14 residues. Germline assignment: CDR1 MDHEN and CDR2 SYDVKM. V gave up 5 bases and J gave up 3 bases, with 11 bases separating them. CDR3 nucleotides: TGTGCCAGCAGTGACTACCGGGTCAATCAGCCCCAGCATTTT. Translated, it gives CASSDYRVNQPQHF.

The CDR3 spells CASSQLTATYEQYF. The CDR3 DNA is TGCGCCAGCAGCCAATTGACAGCGACCTACGAGCAGTACTTC. V is TRBV4-1 and J is TRBJ2-7; D may be TRBD1 (5 bases). Trimming took off 2 bases at V and 2 bases at J, with 10 bases between the two ends. The CDR3 contains 14 residues. Germline V gene data show CDR1 as MGHRA and CDR2 as YSYEKL.

This clone occurred a few times. The rearrangement links TRBV30 to TRBJ1-2; D not resolved. The length of the CDR3 is 12 residues. The ends were cut back, 5 bases at V and 8 bases at J, with 15 bases in the middle. The germline CDR1 and CDR2 sequences are GTSNPN and SVGIG (reference sequence). DNA of the CDR3: TGTGCCTGGGACAAAGCGGGGAAAGGCTACACCTTC. Translation gives CAWDKAGKGYTF.